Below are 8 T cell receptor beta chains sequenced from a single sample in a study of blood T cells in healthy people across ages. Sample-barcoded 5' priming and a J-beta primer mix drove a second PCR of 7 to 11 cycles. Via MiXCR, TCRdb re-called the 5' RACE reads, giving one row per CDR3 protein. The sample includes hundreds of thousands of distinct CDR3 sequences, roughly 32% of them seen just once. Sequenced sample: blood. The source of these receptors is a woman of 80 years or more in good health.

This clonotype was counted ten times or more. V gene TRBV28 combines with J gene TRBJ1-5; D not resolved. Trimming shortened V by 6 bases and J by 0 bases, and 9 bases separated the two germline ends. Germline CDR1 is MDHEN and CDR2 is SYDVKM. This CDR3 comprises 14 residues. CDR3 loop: CASSLWNSNQPQHF. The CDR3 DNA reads TGTGCCAGCAGCCTGTGGAATAGCAATCAGCCCCAGCATTTT.

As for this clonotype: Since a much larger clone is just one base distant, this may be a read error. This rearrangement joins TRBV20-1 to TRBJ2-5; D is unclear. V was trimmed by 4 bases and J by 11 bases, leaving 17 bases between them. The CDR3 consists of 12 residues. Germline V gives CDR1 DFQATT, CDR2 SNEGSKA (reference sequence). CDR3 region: CSATEWQDEQYF. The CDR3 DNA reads TGCAGTGCTACCGAATGGCAAGATGAGCAGTACTTC.

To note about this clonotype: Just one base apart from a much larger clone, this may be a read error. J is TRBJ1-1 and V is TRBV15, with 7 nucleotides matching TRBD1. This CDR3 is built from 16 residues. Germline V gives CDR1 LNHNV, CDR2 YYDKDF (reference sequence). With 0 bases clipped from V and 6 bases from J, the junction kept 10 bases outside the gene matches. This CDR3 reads CATSREGTALGAEAFF. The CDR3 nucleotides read TGTGCCACCAGCAGAGAGGGGACAGCTCTTGGCGCTGAAGCTTTCTTT.

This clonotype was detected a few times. The CDR3 DNA reads TGTGCCAGCAGCCAGAATAGGGCCGGGAATGAAAAACTGTTTTTT. It is translated as CASSQNRAGNEKLFF. The chain joins TRBV14 to TRBJ1-4, with D hard to call. The CDR3 is made up of 15 amino acids. The V end lost 3 bases, the J end lost 5 bases, and 13 bases lay between the germline ends. Germline values: CDR1 SGHDN, CDR2 FVKESK.

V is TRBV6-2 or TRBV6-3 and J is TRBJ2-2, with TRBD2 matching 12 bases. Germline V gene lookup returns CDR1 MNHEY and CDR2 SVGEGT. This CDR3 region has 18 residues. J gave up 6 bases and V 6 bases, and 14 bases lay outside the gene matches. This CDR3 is CASSGISGLAGTAGELFF. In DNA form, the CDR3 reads TGTGCCAGCAGCGGAATATCCGGACTAGCGGGGACCGCCGGGGAGCTGTTTTTT.

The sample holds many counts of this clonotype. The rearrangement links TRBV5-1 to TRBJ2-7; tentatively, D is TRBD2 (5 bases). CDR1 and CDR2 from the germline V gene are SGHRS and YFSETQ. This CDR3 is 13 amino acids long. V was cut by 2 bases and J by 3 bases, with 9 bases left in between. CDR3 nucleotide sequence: TGCGCCAGCAGCTTTGGACTGGACTACGAGCAGTACTTC. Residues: CASSFGLDYEQYF.

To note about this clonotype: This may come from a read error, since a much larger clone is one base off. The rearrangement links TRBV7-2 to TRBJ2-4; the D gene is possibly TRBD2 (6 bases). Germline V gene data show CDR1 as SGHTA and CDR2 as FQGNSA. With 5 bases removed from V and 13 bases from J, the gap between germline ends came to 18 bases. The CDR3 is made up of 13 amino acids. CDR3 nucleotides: TGTGCCAGCAGCCCCATGAGGTGGGGGGAGCAGTACTTC. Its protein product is CASSPMRWGEQYF.

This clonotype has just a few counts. CDR3 in DNA: TGTGCCAGCAGCCAACTGGGTAGGCCTGAAGCTTTCTTT. Protein sequence: CASSQLGRPEAFF. This sequence joins TRBV9 and TRBJ1-1; D not certain. This CDR3 has 13 amino acids. Germline CDR1 and CDR2: SGDLS and YYNGEE. The V end was cut by 4 bases, the J end by 6 bases, with 13 bases between.